This T cell receptor beta chain originates from a study of CD8+CD57+ T cells in acquired aplastic anemia. Study-level results: Researchers report that twenty-nine CD8+ CDR3 sequences appeared in both patients and controls. Significant differences in CD8+ Simpson's diversity were not observed between patients and controls.

Using genomic DNA as the template, TCR beta VDJ and CDR3 profiling was carried out. MiXCR, applied by TCRdb to the reads, yields one record per CDR3 protein. The repertoire holds about 160,000 distinct CDR3 sequences, with 47% as singletons. As concerns this clonotype: Its antigen is not known. At one end the junction does not follow the germline gene, possibly because of a read error.

Germline V gives CDR1 MNHNS, CDR2 SASEGT. CDR3 size: 12 residues. The patients chosen for sequencing had shown expansion of CD8+CD57+ cells (detected by flow cytometry). The study sampled blood from patients who had received no therapy. Input material: sorted CD4+, CD8+, or CD8+CD57+ T cells (not recorded which) from PBMCs. This clonotype originated in a human donor with aplastic anemia. The rearrangement uses TRBV6-1 and TRBJ1-3; unclear D gene. CDR3: CVSSLTGNTIYF. CDR3 DNA: TGTGTCAGCAGTCTTACGGGGAACACCATATATTTT.